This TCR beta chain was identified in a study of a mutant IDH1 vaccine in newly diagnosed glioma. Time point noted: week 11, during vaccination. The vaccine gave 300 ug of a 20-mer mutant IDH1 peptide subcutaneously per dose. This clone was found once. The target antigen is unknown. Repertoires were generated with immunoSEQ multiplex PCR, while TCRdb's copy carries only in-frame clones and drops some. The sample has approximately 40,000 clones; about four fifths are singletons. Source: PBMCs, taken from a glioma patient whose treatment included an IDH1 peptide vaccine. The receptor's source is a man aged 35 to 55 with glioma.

CDR3 sequence reads: CASSRQFSYEQYF. For the CDR3, the DNA is TGTGCCAGTAGTCGTCAGTTTTCCTACGAGCAGTACTTC. The chain uses TRBV19 and TRBJ2-7; no clear D gene. Per the germline V gene, CDR1 is LNHDA and CDR2 is SQIVND (reference sequence). With 5 bases removed from V and 1 base from J, the gap between germline ends came to 9 bases. This CDR3 has 13 amino acids. Together with reference TRBV19 and TRBJ2-7, the CDR3 gives the full variable domain: DGGITQSPKYLFRKEGQNVTLSCEQNLNHDAMYWYRQDPGQGLRLIYYSQIVNDFQKGDIAEGYSVSREKKESFPLTVTSAQKNPTAFYLCASSRQFSYEQYFGPGTRLTVT.